This T cell receptor beta chain originates from a study of Ad26.COV2.S vaccination and SARS-CoV-2 variants. Background on the study: Dosing was one shot or two shots 56 days apart.

Noted treatment: over 15 received Ad26.COV2.S at low or high dose, single or two shots; five or six received placebo; per-sample allocation not given. Day 63 after the first vaccine or placebo injection was the time point for sampling. The junction had 5 bases not matched to a gene; V was cut back by 2 bases and J by 1 base. CDR1 LNHNV and CDR2 YYDKDF come from the germline V gene (reference sequence). The CDR3 contains 17 residues. This table comes from immunoSEQ multiplex PCR, and its TCRdb copy is limited to in-frame clones, with some not included. Of fewer than 500,000 clones listed, nearly 90% were seen once; the top ten hold about 2.4%.

The sample in question was peripheral blood, obtained in a trial of Ad26.COV2.S vaccine versus placebo. The V call is TRBV15, the J call TRBJ2-3; 11 nucleotides match TRBD2. This TCR came from a person aged 18-60 years who received the Ad26.COV2.S COVID-19 vaccine or a placebo. CDR3 coding DNA: TGTGCCACCAGCAGACCTACTAGCGGGAGAGGCACAGATACGCAGTATTTT. It is translated as CATSRPTSGRGTDTQYF.